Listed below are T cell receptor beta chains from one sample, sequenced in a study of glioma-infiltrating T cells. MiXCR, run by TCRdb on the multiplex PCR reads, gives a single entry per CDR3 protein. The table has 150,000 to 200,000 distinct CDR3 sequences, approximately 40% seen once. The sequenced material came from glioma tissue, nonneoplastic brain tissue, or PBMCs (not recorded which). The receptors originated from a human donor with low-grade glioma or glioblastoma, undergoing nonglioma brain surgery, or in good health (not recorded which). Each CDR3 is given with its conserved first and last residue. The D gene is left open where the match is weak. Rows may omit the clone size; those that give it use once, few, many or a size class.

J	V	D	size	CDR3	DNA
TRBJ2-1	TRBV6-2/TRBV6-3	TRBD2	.	CASNPRSFLAGGDEQFF	TGTGCCAGCAACCCAAGAAGCTTTCTAGCGGGAGGGGATGAGCAGTTCTTC
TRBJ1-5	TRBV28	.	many	CASSLDNQPQHF	TGTGCCAGCAGTTTAGACAATCAGCCCCAGCATTTT
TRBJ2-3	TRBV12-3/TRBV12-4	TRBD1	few	CASSLDRGSDTQYF	TGTGCCAGCAGTTTGGACAGGGGTTCAGATACGCAGTATTTT
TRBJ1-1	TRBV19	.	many	CASSRVLNTEAFF	TGTGCCAGTAGTAGGGTCCTGAACACTGAAGCTTTCTTT
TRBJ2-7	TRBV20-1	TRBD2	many	CSARAGTSVLSYEQYF	TGCAGTGCTAGAGCAGGGACTAGCGTATTATCCTACGAGCAGTACTTC
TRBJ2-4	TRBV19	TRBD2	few	CASSRRGLAGEKNIQYF	TGTGCCAGTAGTAGGAGGGGGCTAGCGGGAGAGAAAAACATTCAGTACTTC
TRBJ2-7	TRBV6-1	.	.	CASSVISGTYEQYF	TGTGCCAGCAGCGTCATATCGGGAACCTACGAGCAGTACTTC
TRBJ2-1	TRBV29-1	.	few	CSAGPNSGFGQFF	TGCAGCGCTGGGCCTAATTCAGGCTTCGGGCAGTTCTTC
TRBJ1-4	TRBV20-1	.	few	CSVRDAGTQNEKLFF	TGCAGTGTTAGAGATGCCGGGACACAGAATGAAAAACTGTTTTTT
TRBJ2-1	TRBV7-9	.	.	CASSLGHPYNEQFF	TGTGCCAGCAGCTTAGGGCACCCCTACAATGAGCAGTTCTTC
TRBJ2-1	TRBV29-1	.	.	CSVASGRVPGNEQSF	TGCAGCGTAGCGAGCGGCAGGGTCCCAGGCAATGAGCAGTCCTTC
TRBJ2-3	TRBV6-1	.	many	CASSETWGYVADTQYF	TGTGCCAGCAGTGAAACCTGGGGCTACGTCGCAGATACGCAGTATTTT
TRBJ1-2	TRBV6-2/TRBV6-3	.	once	CASGSEHHNYGYTF	TGTGCCAGCGGTTCGGAACACCATAACTATGGCTACACCTTC
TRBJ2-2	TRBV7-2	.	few	CASSLGGMGSAGELFF	TGTGCCAGCAGCTTAGGTGGGATGGGTTCGGCCGGGGAGCTGTTTTTT
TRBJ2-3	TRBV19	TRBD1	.	CASTRDRSTDTQYF	TGTGCCAGCACCAGGGACAGGAGCACAGATACGCAGTATTTT
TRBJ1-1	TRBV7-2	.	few	CASSLVGGSGNTEASF	TGTGCCAGCAGCTTAGTTGGTGGGTCCGGGAACACTGAAGCTTCCTTT
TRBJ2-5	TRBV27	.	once	CASSLRQDQGAQYF	TGTGCCAGCAGTTTAAGACAGGACCAAGGGGCCCAGTACTTC
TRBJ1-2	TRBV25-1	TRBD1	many	CASSSAGTGVDGYTF	TGTGCCAGCAGTTCAGCCGGGACAGGGGTCGACGGCTACACCTTC
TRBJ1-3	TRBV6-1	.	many	CASSPFLASGNTIYF	TGTGCCAGCAGTCCCTTCCTTGCCTCTGGAAACACCATATATTTT
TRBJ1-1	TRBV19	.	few	CASSNRNTEAFF	TGTGCCAGTAGTAACAGGAACACTGAAGCTTTCTTT
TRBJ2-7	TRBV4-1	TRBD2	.	CASSQDRALAGGHYEQYF	TGCGCCAGCAGCCAAGATCGGGCACTAGCGGGAGGGCACTACGAGCAGTACTTC
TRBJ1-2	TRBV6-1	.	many	CASSLDPRVNYGYTF	TGTGCCAGCAGCCTAGACCCGCGGGTGAACTATGGCTACACCTTC
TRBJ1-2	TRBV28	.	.	CASSFLAMGGYTF	TGTGCCAGCAGTTTTTTAGCCATGGGAGGCTACACCTTC
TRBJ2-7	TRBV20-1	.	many	CSARESSYEQYF	TGCAGTGCTAGAGAGAGCAGCTACGAGCAGTACTTC
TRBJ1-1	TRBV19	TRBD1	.	CASSITGVMNTEAFF	TGTGCCAGTAGTATAACAGGGGTTATGAACACTGAAGCTTTCTTT
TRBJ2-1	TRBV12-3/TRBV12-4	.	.	CASQGSLIFSNEKFF	TGTGCCAGCCAGGGGTCGCTGATTTTCAGCAATGAGAAGTTCTTC
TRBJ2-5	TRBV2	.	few	CASSDYQRVYQETQYF	TGTGCCAGCAGTGATTATCAGAGGGTGTACCAAGAGACCCAGTACTTC
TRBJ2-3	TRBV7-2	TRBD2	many	CASTQTSGFTDTQYF	TGTGCCAGCACCCAGACTAGCGGATTCACAGATACGCAGTATTTT
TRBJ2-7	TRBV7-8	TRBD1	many	CASSLQGDSYEQYF	TGTGCCAGCAGCTTGCAGGGGGACTCCTACGAGCAGTACTTC
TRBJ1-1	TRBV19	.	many	CASSIEGNTEAFF	TGTGCCAGTAGTATCGAGGGCAACACTGAAGCTTTCTTT
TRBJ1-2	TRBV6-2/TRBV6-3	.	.	CASRARDPNYGYTF	TGTGCCAGCAGGGCGCGGGATCCTAACTATGGCTATACCTTC
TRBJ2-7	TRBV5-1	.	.	CASSLGTATYEQYF	TGCGCCAGCAGCTTGGGGACAGCCACCTACGAGCAGTACTTC
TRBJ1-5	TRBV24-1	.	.	CATSDSGGSTQPQHF	TGTGCCACCAGTGACTCGGGGGGGTCGACTCAGCCCCAGCATTTT
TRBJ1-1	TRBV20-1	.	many	CTAQQGSMNTEAFF	TGCACCGCACAGCAGGGAAGTATGAACACTGAAGCTTTCTTT
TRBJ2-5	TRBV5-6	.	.	CASSSFWTAGQETQYF	TGTGCCAGCAGCTCATTTTGGACAGCGGGGCAAGAGACCCAGTACTTC
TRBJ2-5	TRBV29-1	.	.	CSVGGYAETKETQYF	TGCAGCGTTGGTGGCTACGCGGAGACTAAAGAGACCCAGTACTTC
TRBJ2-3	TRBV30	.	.	CAWSGAVADTQYF	TGTGCCTGGAGCGGGGCCGTGGCAGATACGCAGTATTTT
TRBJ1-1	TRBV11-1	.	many	CASSFGQQNTEAFF	TGTGCCAGCAGCTTTGGGCAGCAGAACACTGAAGCTTTCTTT
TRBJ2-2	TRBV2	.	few	CASSEETANTGELFF	TGTGCCAGCAGTGAAGAGACCGCGAACACCGGGGAGCTGTTTTTT
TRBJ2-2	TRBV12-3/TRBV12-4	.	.	CASSLADRSTGELFF	TGTGCCAGCAGTTTAGCGGACAGAAGCACCGGGGAGCTGTTTTTT
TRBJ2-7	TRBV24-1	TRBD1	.	CATSDSAGTGYEQYF	TGTGCCACCAGTGATTCTGCCGGGACAGGCTACGAGCAGTACTTC
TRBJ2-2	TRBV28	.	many	CASRGLESGTGELFF	TGTGCCAGCAGGGGTCTCGAGTCGGGCACCGGGGAGCTGTTTTTT
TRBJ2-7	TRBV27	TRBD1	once	CASGTTWDSSDYEQYF	TGTGCCAGCGGCACGACGTGGGACAGCTCGGACTACGAGCAGTACTTC
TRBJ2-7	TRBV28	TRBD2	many	CASSLRTSFYEQYF	TGTGCCAGCAGTTTAAGGACTAGCTTCTACGAGCAGTACTTC
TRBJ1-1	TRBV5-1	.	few	CASSFGLRMNTEAFF	TGCGCCAGCAGCTTTGGTTTGAGAATGAACACTGAAGCTTTCTTT
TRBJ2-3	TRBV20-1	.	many	CSASPLSSDTQYF	TGCAGTGCTAGCCCATTGTCGTCAGATACGCAGTATTTT
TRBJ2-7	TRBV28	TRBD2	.	CASSLVGGSPSYEQYF	TGTGCCAGCAGTTTGGTCGGCGGGAGTCCCTCCTACGAGCAGTACTTC
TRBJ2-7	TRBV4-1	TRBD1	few	CASSQVLQGMKPLDEQYF	TGCGCCAGCAGCCAAGTCCTACAGGGGATGAAGCCCTTAGACGAGCAGTACTTC